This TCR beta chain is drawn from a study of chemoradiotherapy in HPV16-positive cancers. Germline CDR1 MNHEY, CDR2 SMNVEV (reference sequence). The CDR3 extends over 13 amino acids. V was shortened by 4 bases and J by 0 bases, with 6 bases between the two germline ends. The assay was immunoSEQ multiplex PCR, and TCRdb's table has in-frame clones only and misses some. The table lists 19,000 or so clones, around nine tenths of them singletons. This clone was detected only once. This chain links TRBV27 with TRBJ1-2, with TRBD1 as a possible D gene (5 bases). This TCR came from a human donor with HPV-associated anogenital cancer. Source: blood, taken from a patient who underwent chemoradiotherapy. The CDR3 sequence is CASSSTANYGYTF. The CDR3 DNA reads TGTGCCAGCAGTTCGACAGCTAACTATGGCTACACCTTC.